The 26 T cell receptor beta chains presented below share a single source sample, sequenced in a study of blood T cells in healthy people across ages (dated by TCRdb to the mid-2010s). The library was obtained by 5' RACE. Instrument on record: Illumina HiSeq 2500. The second PCR ran for about 7 to 11 cycles and used a J-beta primer mix along with a sample-barcoded 5' primer. Using fastp at Q25 and MiXCR, TCRdb reprocessed the public reads and kept productive beta chains. Rows are combined by CDR3 protein, so each entry shows the most common genes and DNA. A total of 850,000 to 1,000,000 distinct CDR3 sequences appear in this sample, 45% to 50% of them only once. The top ten clonotypes cover roughly 12% of the sample. The sequenced sample was blood. The receptors originated from a man aged 25-40 years in good health.

This clonotype was observed a single time. Being one base from a much bigger clone, this may be a read error. The chain links TRBV12-3 or TRBV12-4 to TRBJ2-5; D is uncertain. V lost 5 bases to trimming and J lost 1 base, with 14 bases between them. The CDR3 is 15 amino acids. CDR3 protein: CASSRRPRRQETQYF. The CDR3 bases are TGTGCCAGCAGTCGACGACCAAGACGCCAAGAGACCCAGTACTTC.

The chain carries TRBV28 and TRBJ2-1; 7 nucleotides align to TRBD1. Germline V gene sequence: CDR1 MDHEN, CDR2 SYDVKM. CDR3 length equals 14 residues. The trim removed 5 bases at V and 6 bases at J, leaving 7 bases unmatched. CDR3 sequence reads: CASSLHRDSNEQFF. CDR3 nucleotide sequence: TGTGCCAGCAGTCTCCACCGGGACAGCAATGAGCAGTTCTTC.

This clonotype was seen only a few times. The rearrangement uses TRBV10-3 and TRBJ1-2, with D tentatively TRBD1 (5 bases). The CDR3 consists of 13 residues. Germline lookup yields CDR1 ENHRY and CDR2 SYGVKD. With 10 bases removed from V and 6 bases from J, the gap between germline ends came to 18 bases. CDR3 loop: CATRQKKSDGYTF. The CDR3 coding sequence is TGTGCCACCAGACAGAAAAAGTCCGATGGCTACACCTTC.

The rearrangement joins TRBV30 to TRBJ2-5; 8 nucleotides match TRBD1. This CDR3 spans 13 amino acids. Trimming cost V 4 bases and J 4 bases; bases outside gene matches: 5. Looked up from germline, CDR1 is GTSNPN and CDR2 is SVGIG (reference sequence). The CDR3 DNA reads as TGTGCCTGGACAGGGGGCTTTGGAGAGACCCAGTACTTC. It is translated as CAWTGGFGETQYF.

The rearrangement uses TRBV5-1 and TRBJ2-2, with TRBD1 matching over 9 bases. Germline CDR1 SGHRS, CDR2 YFSETQ. V was pared by 0 bases and J by 5 bases, with 5 bases of the junction left unmatched. The CDR3 spans 16 residues. CDR3 amino acids: CASSLVRQGGTGELFF. The CDR3 nucleotides read TGCGCCAGCAGCTTGGTTCGACAGGGGGGGACCGGGGAGCTGTTTTTT.

The chain carries TRBV5-1 and TRBJ2-7, with 7 bases fitting TRBD1. There are 15 residues in the CDR3. V shed 1 base, J shed 3 bases, and the junction held 7 bases outside the gene matches. Germline V gene lookup returns CDR1 SGHRS and CDR2 YFSETQ. The CDR3 region has the DNA TGCGCCAGCAGCTTGATGGGACAGAGAGTCTACGAGCAGTACTTC. Amino acid sequence: CASSLMGQRVYEQYF.

The chain couples TRBV18 to TRBJ1-5, with 7 positions matching TRBD1. The CDR3 covers 16 residues. V shed 2 bases, J shed 1 base, and the junction held 5 bases outside the gene matches. Germline V gene lookup returns CDR1 KGHSH and CDR2 LQKENI. CDR3 bases: TGTGCCAGCTCACCAGGGGACAGAACGAGCAATCAGCCCCAGCATTTT. Amino acid sequence: CASSPGDRTSNQPQHF.

The chain carries TRBV29-1 and TRBJ2-1; 12 bases are a match to TRBD2. Trimming took 3 bases from V and 6 from J; bases not matched to a gene: 6. Per germline, CDR1 SQVTM and CDR2 ANQGSEA. The CDR3 runs 15 residues. CDR3 in DNA: TGCAGCGTTGATGCTGGACTAGCGGGGCGCAATGAGCAGTTCTTC. Its translation: CSVDAGLAGRNEQFF.

On this clonotype: This is likely a read error, given that the CDR3 carries no conserved phenylalanine or tryptophan at its end. The rearrangement links TRBV20-1 to TRBJ2-1, with TRBD1 as a possible D gene (5 bases). The V end lost 2 bases, the J end lost 7 bases, and 24 bases lay between the germline ends. CDR1 is DFQATT and CDR2 is SNEGSKA in the germline V gene (reference sequence). This CDR3 is built from 17 residues. The CDR3 region has the DNA TGCAGTGCTAGAAACCCCCTTAGGGGCGGCTTCGGGAATGAGCAGTTCTTA. Translation gives CSARNPLRGGFGNEQFL.

Points on this clonotype: Mismatch with germline at one junction end may stem from a read error. The chain uses TRBV6-5 and TRBJ2-1, with D possibly matching TRBD1 (6 bases). Germline CDR1 MNHEY, CDR2 SVGAGI. The CDR3 is 17 amino acids. CDR3 nucleotide sequence: TGTGTCAGCAGTTACACAATCCCAGGGGCTTCCTACAATGAGCAGTTCTTC. Translation: CVSSYTIPGASYNEQFF.

The chain links TRBV4-1 to TRBJ2-7; D possibly corresponds to TRBD2 (6 bases). The DNA end favors TRBJ2-5, so the J call may be wrong. The CDR3 covers 15 residues. CDR1 and CDR2 (germline): MGHRA, YSYEKL. This CDR3 is CASSQEAGLQETQYF. CDR3 nucleotide sequence: TGCGCCAGCAGCCAAGAAGCGGGCTTGCAAGAGACCCAGTACTTC.

This chain links TRBV9 with TRBJ2-5; weak D call: TRBD1 (6 bases). Between the trimmed V and J ends, which lost 0 bases and 6 bases, there was a span of 15 bases. CDR1 and CDR2 (germline): SGDLS, YYNGEE. The CDR3 consists of 15 residues. DNA of the CDR3: TGTGCCAGCAGCGTAGCAGGAACAGGGAAACAGACCCAGTACTTC. It translates to CASSVAGTGKQTQYF.

Comment on this clonotype: At one end the junction does not follow the germline gene, possibly because of a read error. The V and J genes are TRBV7-6 and TRBJ2-1, with 7 bases aligning to TRBD1. The germline CDR1 and CDR2 sequences are SGHVS and FNYEAQ. The CDR3 is made up of 15 amino acids. The CDR3 loop reads CTSSPGQPWPNEQFF. DNA for the CDR3: TGTACCAGCAGCCCGGGACAGCCTTGGCCTAATGAGCAGTTCTTC.

With respect to this clonotype: A much bigger clone sits one base away, suggesting this may be a read error. This chain uses TRBV7-9 with TRBJ2-1, with 7 bases matching TRBD2. The CDR3 is 17 residues long. Germline CDR1 is SEHNR and CDR2 is FQNEAQ (reference sequence). After removal of 1 base from V and 3 bases from J, the junction contained 9 bases not matched to a gene. In DNA, the CDR3 is TGTGCCAGCAGCTTAGTATCAGAAGCGGGGAGCTACAATGAGCAGTTCTTC. This codes for CASSLVSEAGSYNEQFF. The entire variable domain, with the rest obtained from reference TRBV7-9 and TRBJ2-1, is as follows: DTGVSQNPRHKITKRGQNVTFRCDPISEHNRLYWYRQTLGQGPEFLTYFQNEAQLEKSRLLSDRFSAERPKGSFSTLEIQRTEQGDSAMYLCASSLVSEAGSYNEQFFGPGTRLTVL.

This clonotype turned up a few times. The chain couples TRBV12-3 or TRBV12-4 to TRBJ2-1, with 7 bases fitting TRBD2. The CDR3 spans 15 residues. V shed 2 bases, J shed 5 bases, and the junction held 6 bases outside the gene matches. CDR3 residues: CASSLRSGSNNEQFF. CDR3 nucleotides: TGTGCCAGCAGTTTACGTAGCGGGTCGAACAATGAGCAGTTCTTC.

This chain connects TRBV5-1 to TRBJ2-7; D is undetermined. Trimming stripped 0 bases from V and 1 base from J, with 8 bases between. Germline CDR1 reads SGHRS; CDR2 reads YFSETQ. This CDR3 has 14 amino acids. CDR3 nucleotide sequence: TGCGCCAGCAGCTTGGTAAGCCTATCCTACGAGCAGTACTTC. This encodes CASSLVSLSYEQYF.

A note on this clonotype: A read error may produce the germline difference seen at one junction end. The chain combines TRBV27 with TRBJ2-3; either TRBD1 or TRBD2 may supply D (5 bases each). The CDR3 has 14 amino acids. The germline V gene encodes CDR1 MNHEY and CDR2 SMNVEV (reference sequence). The CDR3 DNA follows: TGTGCCTGCAGGGACCGGATTGCAATAGATACGCAGTATTTT. Translated: CACRDRIAIDTQYF.

As for this clonotype: A single base separates this from a much larger clone, so it may be a read error. The conserved closing phenylalanine or tryptophan is absent in this CDR3, likely reflecting a read error. V gene TRBV28 combines with J gene TRBJ2-1; D is possibly TRBD1 or TRBD2 (6 bases each). Deletions cut 6 bases from V and 6 bases from J, with 21 bases between. This CDR3 is 16 amino acids long. CDR1 and CDR2 from the germline V gene are MDHEN and SYDVKM. In DNA form, the CDR3 reads TGTGCCAGCAGCCTCTTCGGACGGGGGCCGTCCAATGAGCAGTTCGTC. Amino acid sequence: CASSLFGRGPSNEQFV.

The chain combines TRBV3-1 with TRBJ1-3; 7 nucleotides line up with TRBD1. The V segment lost 0 bases and the J segment 0 bases; nucleotides outside the gene matches: 8. CDR3 length equals 18 residues. Germline CDR1 and CDR2: LGHDT and YNNKEL (reference sequence). The CDR3, as DNA: TGTGCCAGCAGCCAAGACCGGGACAGTCTCACCTCTGGAAACACCATATATTTT. Protein product: CASSQDRDSLTSGNTIYF.

CDR3 coding DNA: TGTGCCATCAGTGAGACTCCCCGAAGCTCCTACGAGCAGTACTTC. Amino acids: CAISETPRSSYEQYF. The genes are TRBV10-3 and TRBJ2-7; D unclear. This CDR3 is 15 amino acids long. V dropped 2 bases and J dropped 0 bases, with 11 bases sitting between them. Germline CDR1 reads ENHRY; CDR2 reads SYGVKD.

This clonotype has only a few counts. V usage is TRBV29-1 and J usage is TRBJ2-1; TRBD2 might be the D (7 bases). The CDR3 contains 14 residues. Between the trimmed V and J ends, which lost 5 bases and 2 bases, there was a span of 13 bases. The germline V gene encodes CDR1 SQVTM and CDR2 ANQGSEA. CDR3 in amino acids: CSVFRGAPYNEQFF. DNA of the CDR3: TGCAGCGTTTTCCGGGGGGCCCCCTACAATGAGCAGTTCTTC.

This clonotype was seen a handful of times. The chain employs TRBV6-2 or TRBV6-3 and TRBJ1-1; possibly TRBD1 for D (5 bases). The V and J ends lost 8 bases and 5 bases respectively, with 15 bases between them. The CDR3 is 13 amino acids. The germline V gene has CDR1 MNHEY and CDR2 SVGEGT. The CDR3 DNA reads TGTGCCAGCGCGATGATGGCAGGGACTGAAGCTTTCTTT. This encodes CASAMMAGTEAFF.

Only one count was recorded for this clonotype. V and J are TRBV3-1 and TRBJ2-7; D perhaps matches TRBD1 (7 bases). The CDR3 has 13 amino acids. Germline loops: CDR1 LGHDT, CDR2 YNNKEL (reference sequence). V dropped 4 bases and J dropped 7 bases, with 14 bases sitting between them. The CDR3 sequence is CASSPRDRQEQYF. In DNA form, the CDR3 reads TGTGCCAGCAGCCCGCGGGACAGACAAGAGCAGTACTTC.

This clonotype was seen a handful of times. V and J are TRBV7-2 and TRBJ2-5, with D tentatively TRBD1 (5 bases). The CDR3 is 16 residues long. Trimming stripped 5 bases from V and 4 bases from J, with 20 bases between. Germline V gene lookup returns CDR1 SGHTA and CDR2 FQGNSA. CDR3 bases: TGTGCCAGCAGCCAAGCCAGGGTAGTGTCACGAGAGACCCAGTACTTC. Translated, it gives CASSQARVVSRETQYF.

This clonotype has more than one count but fewer than ten. The chain carries TRBV2 and TRBJ2-5; D is possibly TRBD2 (6 bases). V lost 2 bases and J lost 8, with 18 bases in between. The CDR3 totals 15 residues. The germline V gene encodes CDR1 SNHLY and CDR2 FYNNEI. The CDR3 loop is CASSESAGRPRTQYF. CDR3 coding DNA: TGTGCCAGCAGTGAAAGTGCGGGACGGCCCAGAACCCAGTACTTC. Full variable domain (rest looked up from reference TRBV2 and TRBJ2-5): EPEVTQTPSHQVTQMGQEVILRCVPISNHLYFYWYRQILGQKVEFLVSFYNNEISEKSEIFDDQFSVERPDGSNFTLKIRSTKLEDSAMYFCASSESAGRPRTQYFGPGTRLLVL.

The chain recombines TRBV11-2 with TRBJ2-1; 10 bases line up with TRBD1. This CDR3 spans 15 amino acids. Germline-derived CDR1 and CDR2 are SGHAT and FQNNGV. V gave up 5 bases and J gave up 6 bases; unmatched junction bases: 7. CDR3 protein: CASSTRTGGRNEQFF. The CDR3 DNA reads TGTGCCAGCAGCACGAGGACAGGGGGTCGCAATGAGCAGTTCTTC.